The rows below give T cell receptor beta chains drawn from one sample of a study of regulatory T cells in long-lasting Graves disease. One entry per CDR3 protein results from TCRdb running MiXCR on the multiplex PCR reads. Here the sample spans hundreds of thousands of distinct CDR3 sequences, 16% being singletons. The same sample was also used in a study of T cells in Graves' hyperthyroidism and ophthalmopathy.

Sample: peripheral blood mononuclear cells (PBMCs), taken at new diagnosis, from a patient treated with antithyroid drugs. Receptors were obtained from a woman aged 25-40 years with Graves disease. Each CDR3 is given with its conserved first and last residue. A D gene is named only where the DNA matches it firmly. Expanded clones get a size class; other rows say once, few or many, or leave the size out.

d_call: TRBD1; clone_size: NA; v_call: TRBV20-1; j_call: TRBJ2-1; cdr3_aa: CSARDLRTGAQASYNEQFF; cdr3_nt: TGCAGTGCTAGAGATCTTAGGACAGGGGCCCAGGCCTCCTACAATGAGCAGTTCTTC
d_call: NA; clone_size: many; v_call: TRBV7-9; j_call: TRBJ1-4; cdr3_aa: CASSLVLGSPNEKLFF; cdr3_nt: TGTGCCAGCAGCTTAGTCCTGGGCAGCCCTAATGAAAAACTGTTTTTT
d_call: NA; clone_size: NA; v_call: TRBV10-3; j_call: TRBJ1-4; cdr3_aa: CAISPGTGNEKLFF; cdr3_nt: TGTGCCATCAGCCCCGGGACGGGAAATGAAAAACTGTTTTTT
d_call: NA; clone_size: NA; v_call: TRBV3-1; j_call: TRBJ1-3; cdr3_aa: CASSQYGDNTIYF; cdr3_nt: TGTGCCAGCAGCCAATACGGGGATAACACCATATATTTT
d_call: NA; clone_size: many; v_call: TRBV27; j_call: TRBJ1-6; cdr3_aa: CASSSQVALFNSPLHF; cdr3_nt: TGTGCCAGCAGTTCACAGGTCGCCCTATTTAATTCACCCCTCCACTTT
d_call: NA; clone_size: NA; v_call: TRBV2; j_call: TRBJ1-4; cdr3_aa: CATKLGGQGEKLFF; cdr3_nt: TGTGCCACTAAACTAGGGGGGCAGGGTGAAAAACTGTTTTTT
d_call: NA; clone_size: many; v_call: TRBV28; j_call: TRBJ1-5; cdr3_aa: CASSFRPTQPQHF; cdr3_nt: TGTGCCAGCAGTTTTAGGCCTACGCAGCCCCAGCATTTT
d_call: NA; clone_size: few; v_call: TRBV24-1; j_call: TRBJ2-3; cdr3_aa: CATSDRRSGKDTQYF; cdr3_nt: TGTGCCACCAGTGATCGACGTTCGGGGAAAGATACGCAGTATTTT
d_call: NA; clone_size: many; v_call: TRBV28; j_call: TRBJ2-7; cdr3_aa: CASSFYQGKPGEQYF; cdr3_nt: TGTGCCAGCAGTTTCTATCAGGGAAAACCCGGGGAGCAGTACTTC
d_call: TRBD1; clone_size: many; v_call: TRBV20-1; j_call: TRBJ1-2; cdr3_aa: CSAAGTGPRYTF; cdr3_nt: TGCAGTGCCGCAGGGACAGGGCCCCGCTACACCTTC
d_call: TRBD1; clone_size: once; v_call: TRBV19; j_call: TRBJ1-5; cdr3_aa: CASSIGGNRGRRNQPQHF; cdr3_nt: TGTGCCAGTAGTATTGGGGGTAACAGGGGAAGGAGGAATCAGCCCCAGCATTTT
d_call: NA; clone_size: few; v_call: TRBV3-1; j_call: TRBJ2-7; cdr3_aa: CASSQDAWGYEQYF; cdr3_nt: TGTGCCAGCAGCCAAGATGCTTGGGGCTACGAGCAGTACTTC
d_call: NA; clone_size: many; v_call: TRBV6-5; j_call: TRBJ2-7; cdr3_aa: CASSYYSVSYEQYF; cdr3_nt: TGTGCCAGCAGTTACTATTCAGTATCCTACGAGCAGTACTTC
d_call: NA; clone_size: many; v_call: TRBV7-2; j_call: TRBJ1-1; cdr3_aa: CASSLDIRSPDLF; cdr3_nt: TGTGCCAGCAGCTTAGATATTCGGTCACCGGATCTCTTT
d_call: NA; clone_size: NA; v_call: TRBV5-1; j_call: TRBJ2-7; cdr3_aa: CASSTGHSYEQYF; cdr3_nt: TGCGCCAGCAGCACTGGACACTCCTACGAGCAGTACTTC
d_call: NA; clone_size: few; v_call: TRBV4-2; j_call: TRBJ2-1; cdr3_aa: CASSQALDSRNNEQFF; cdr3_nt: TGTGCCAGCAGCCAAGCCCTGGATTCACGGAACAATGAGCAGTTCTTC
d_call: NA; clone_size: few; v_call: TRBV12-3/TRBV12-4; j_call: TRBJ2-5; cdr3_aa: CASRGARETQYF; cdr3_nt: TGTGCCAGCCGCGGGGCGCGAGAGACCCAGTACTTC
d_call: NA; clone_size: few; v_call: TRBV20-1; j_call: TRBJ2-7; cdr3_aa: CSARDGRAQIYEQYF; cdr3_nt: TGCAGTGCTAGAGATGGGAGAGCCCAGATCTACGAGCAGTACTTC
d_call: NA; clone_size: many; v_call: TRBV12-3/TRBV12-4; j_call: TRBJ2-7; cdr3_aa: CASSLTGSGYEQYF; cdr3_nt: TGTGCCAGCAGCTTAACAGGGTCGGGCTACGAGCAGTACTTC
d_call: NA; clone_size: few; v_call: TRBV20-1; j_call: TRBJ2-1; cdr3_aa: CSAPGVFYNEQFF; cdr3_nt: TGCAGTGCCCCCGGAGTCTTCTACAATGAGCAGTTCTTC
d_call: TRBD2; clone_size: many; v_call: TRBV7-9; j_call: TRBJ2-3; cdr3_aa: CASSLARAGGTDTQYF; cdr3_nt: TGTGCCAGCAGCTTAGCGCGGGCGGGAGGGACGGATACGCAGTATTTT
d_call: TRBD1; clone_size: few; v_call: TRBV6-2/TRBV6-3; j_call: TRBJ1-2; cdr3_aa: CASSYSRQGSGYTF; cdr3_nt: TGTGCCAGCAGTTACTCCCGACAGGGCAGCGGCTACACCTTC
d_call: TRBD2; clone_size: few; v_call: TRBV5-1; j_call: TRBJ2-1; cdr3_aa: CASSLAWTSGSNEQFF; cdr3_nt: TGCGCCAGCAGCTTGGCCTGGACTAGCGGGAGCAATGAGCAGTTCTTC
d_call: TRBD2; clone_size: NA; v_call: TRBV24-1; j_call: TRBJ2-1; cdr3_aa: CATRGAGGSGASYNEQFF; cdr3_nt: TGTGCCACCAGGGGAGCGGGGGGTAGCGGGGCCTCCTACAATGAGCAGTTCTTC
d_call: NA; clone_size: few; v_call: TRBV30; j_call: TRBJ1-6; cdr3_aa: CAWGGTPNSPLHF; cdr3_nt: TGTGCCTGGGGAGGGACACCGAATTCACCCCTCCACTTT
d_call: NA; clone_size: many; v_call: TRBV3-1; j_call: TRBJ2-3; cdr3_aa: CASSTEPRSTDTQYF; cdr3_nt: TGTGCCAGCAGTACTGAACCACGGTCCACAGATACGCAGTATTTT
d_call: TRBD2; clone_size: NA; v_call: TRBV20-1; j_call: TRBJ2-7; cdr3_aa: CSASNSLAGVGYEQYF; cdr3_nt: TGCAGTGCTAGTAATTCCCTAGCGGGAGTAGGCTACGAGCAGTACTTC
d_call: TRBD2; clone_size: NA; v_call: TRBV7-2; j_call: TRBJ2-5; cdr3_aa: CASSYASGAQETQYF; cdr3_nt: TGTGCCAGCAGCTACGCAAGCGGGGCCCAAGAGACCCAGTACTTC
d_call: NA; clone_size: few; v_call: TRBV19; j_call: TRBJ2-7; cdr3_aa: CASSPRNDRYEQYF; cdr3_nt: TGTGCCAGTAGTCCTAGAAACGACCGCTACGAGCAGTACTTC
d_call: TRBD1; clone_size: NA; v_call: TRBV12-3/TRBV12-4; j_call: TRBJ2-2; cdr3_aa: CASSLGGGQANTGELFF; cdr3_nt: TGTGCCAGCAGTCTTGGGGGTGGACAGGCCAACACCGGGGAGCTGTTTTTT
d_call: NA; clone_size: NA; v_call: TRBV27; j_call: TRBJ2-4; cdr3_aa: CATALQASGPIQYF; cdr3_nt: TGTGCCACCGCCCTGCAGGCCTCTGGACCCATTCAGTACTTC
d_call: TRBD2; clone_size: NA; v_call: TRBV6-4; j_call: TRBJ2-3; cdr3_aa: CASSAQAGASTDTQYF; cdr3_nt: TGTGCCAGCAGTGCCCAAGCGGGGGCTAGCACAGATACGCAGTATTTT
d_call: NA; clone_size: many; v_call: TRBV6-1; j_call: TRBJ2-7; cdr3_aa: CASSPKGYEQYF; cdr3_nt: TGTGCCAGCTCCCCGAAGGGGTACGAGCAGTACTTC
d_call: NA; clone_size: many; v_call: TRBV19; j_call: TRBJ1-1; cdr3_aa: CASSPRTDEAFF; cdr3_nt: TGTGCCAGCTCACCCCGGACGGATGAAGCTTTCTTT
d_call: NA; clone_size: NA; v_call: TRBV7-8; j_call: TRBJ1-3; cdr3_aa: CASSLRSQSIAGNTIYF; cdr3_nt: TGTGCCAGCAGCTTACGGTCGCAGTCAATAGCTGGAAACACCATATATTTT
d_call: TRBD1; clone_size: few; v_call: TRBV28; j_call: TRBJ2-7; cdr3_aa: CASSSSGQRYEQYF; cdr3_nt: TGTGCCAGCAGTTCCTCGGGACAGAGGTACGAGCAGTACTTC
d_call: NA; clone_size: many; v_call: TRBV27; j_call: TRBJ2-2; cdr3_aa: CASSLKAVGTGELFF; cdr3_nt: TGTGCCAGCAGTTTAAAGGCAGTTGGCACCGGGGAGCTGTTTTTT
d_call: NA; clone_size: NA; v_call: TRBV7-9; j_call: TRBJ2-1; cdr3_aa: CASSLSFSDRGRSNEQFF; cdr3_nt: TGTGCCAGCAGCTTATCTTTTTCGGACAGAGGTCGTAGCAATGAGCAGTTCTTC
d_call: NA; clone_size: many; v_call: TRBV7-9; j_call: TRBJ2-5; cdr3_aa: CASSSRRGETQYF; cdr3_nt: TGTGCCAGCAGCTCCCGGCGGGGAGAGACCCAGTACTTC
d_call: NA; clone_size: many; v_call: TRBV7-2; j_call: TRBJ1-5; cdr3_aa: CASSLTRQPQHF; cdr3_nt: TGTGCCAGCAGCCTAACACGGCAGCCCCAGCATTTT
d_call: TRBD1; clone_size: few; v_call: TRBV24-1; j_call: TRBJ1-2; cdr3_aa: CATSDYNRGSYTF; cdr3_nt: TGTGCCACCAGTGATTACAACAGGGGAAGCTACACCTTC
d_call: NA; clone_size: few; v_call: TRBV11-2; j_call: TRBJ2-7; cdr3_aa: CASSLDETVDAYEQYF; cdr3_nt: TGTGCCAGCAGCTTAGATGAGACAGTCGATGCCTACGAGCAGTACTTC
d_call: TRBD1; clone_size: NA; v_call: TRBV20-1; j_call: TRBJ2-7; cdr3_aa: CSARVWDSPGLRSYEQYF; cdr3_nt: TGCAGTGCTAGAGTCTGGGACAGCCCGGGCCTCCGCTCCTACGAGCAGTACTTC
d_call: NA; clone_size: NA; v_call: TRBV5-5; j_call: TRBJ1-5; cdr3_aa: CASSWAVGESYNQPQHF; cdr3_nt: TGTGCCAGCAGCTGGGCGGTCGGGGAAAGCTACAATCAGCCCCAGCATTTT
d_call: NA; clone_size: many; v_call: TRBV11-2; j_call: TRBJ1-6; cdr3_aa: CASSQPGLLRNSPLHF; cdr3_nt: TGTGCCAGCAGCCAGCCGGGGTTATTGCGAAATTCACCCCTCCACTTT
d_call: TRBD1; clone_size: few; v_call: TRBV3-1; j_call: TRBJ1-6; cdr3_aa: CASSRKRDRLNSPLHF; cdr3_nt: TGTGCCAGCAGCCGAAAGAGGGACAGACTGAATTCACCCCTCCACTTT
d_call: NA; clone_size: many; v_call: TRBV7-3; j_call: TRBJ1-1; cdr3_aa: CASSQSVDTEAFF; cdr3_nt: TGTGCCAGCAGCCAGTCGGTTGACACTGAAGCTTTCTTT
d_call: NA; clone_size: few; v_call: TRBV28; j_call: TRBJ1-1; cdr3_aa: CASSLWGGAYEAFF; cdr3_nt: TGTGCCAGCAGTTTATGGGGGGGGGCCTATGAAGCTTTCTTT
d_call: NA; clone_size: few; v_call: TRBV7-2; j_call: TRBJ1-3; cdr3_aa: CASSFVDRSAAIYF; cdr3_nt: TGTGCCAGCAGCTTCGTGGACCGGTCTGCGGCCATATATTTT
d_call: NA; clone_size: NA; v_call: TRBV5-1; j_call: TRBJ2-5; cdr3_aa: CASSPGFRSLGEETQYF; cdr3_nt: TGCGCCAGCAGCCCTGGGTTTAGGTCCCTCGGGGAAGAGACCCAGTACTTC
d_call: NA; clone_size: many; v_call: TRBV2; j_call: TRBJ2-5; cdr3_aa: CASSAGVGETQYF; cdr3_nt: TGTGCCAGCAGCGCAGGGGTGGGGGAGACCCAGTACTTC